This TCR beta chain was profiled in a study of beta chain features in type 1 diabetes. Notes on the study in general: Sampled from patients, naive, central memory and Treg TCRB repertoires appeared more similar than those sampled from healthy donors.

The CDR3 consists of 17 residues. Germline CDR1 reads SEHNR; CDR2 reads FQNEAQ (reference sequence). The germline V and J ends were trimmed by 3 bases and 3 bases, with 20 bases remaining between them. This clone was recorded a few times. The antigen is undetermined. All of the isolated RNA was reverse transcribed, so expressed TCRB transcripts were sequenced. Naive, central memory and regulatory T cell samples averaged about 3.5 million reads. The data were produced by immunoSEQ multiplex PCR, yet TCRdb's version contains in-frame clones alone and is incomplete. Of 300,000 to 400,000 clones in the sample, around 13% were seen once.

Source material: naive CD4+ T cells from blood. This TCR was sampled from a man aged 18 to 29 in good health. The chain carries TRBV7-9 and TRBJ2-5; TRBD2 is a possible D gene (6 bases). CDR3 residues: CASSFPHRGRTKETQYF. The CDR3 nucleotides read TGTGCCAGCAGCTTCCCACACCGCGGCAGGACTAAAGAGACCCAGTACTTC.